The 18 T cell receptor beta chains below were found in one sample sequenced in a study of T cells in Graves' hyperthyroidism and ophthalmopathy. RNA transcripts were the template for amplifying TCR beta CDR3 regions. TCR CDR3 regions were first amplified by RT-PCR with HTBI primers. Via MiXCR, TCRdb re-called the multiplex PCR reads, giving one row per CDR3 protein. Altogether about 570,000 distinct CDR3 sequences are present, 13% to 15% being singletons, with the ten largest covering more than 11%. The specimen was blood. These receptors originate from a woman between 35 and 50 years old with Graves' hyperthyroidism.

At least ten counts were recorded for this clonotype. The J gene is TRBJ2-5, the V gene TRBV7-2, with D perhaps TRBD2 (5 bases). Deletions cut 1 base from V and 4 bases from J, with 7 bases between. Germline lookup yields CDR1 SGHTA and CDR2 FQGNSA. The CDR3 has 13 residues. CDR3 in DNA: TGTGCCAGCAGCTTAGGAGGGCGAGAGACCCAGTACTTC. Its protein is CASSLGGRETQYF.

This clonotype was detected many times. The chain couples TRBV12-3 or TRBV12-4 to TRBJ1-2, with 9 nucleotides matching TRBD1. J gave up 7 bases and V 1 base, and 10 bases lay outside the gene matches. This CDR3 spans 16 amino acids. The CDR3 sequence is CASSLVPGTGFRGYTF. In DNA form, the CDR3 reads TGTGCCAGCAGTTTAGTCCCCGGGACAGGGTTCCGTGGCTACACCTTC.

This rearrangement joins TRBV5-5 to TRBJ2-5, with D perhaps matching TRBD2 (6 bases). This CDR3 region has 14 residues. V was shortened by 3 bases and J by 7 bases, with 16 bases between the two germline ends. In germline, CDR1 is SGHKS, CDR2 YYEKEE (reference sequence). The CDR3 protein is CASSSSLPEGTQYF. The CDR3 DNA is TGTGCCAGCAGCTCCAGCCTCCCGGAGGGGACCCAGTACTTC.

On this clonotype itself: It is unclear where the CDR3 begins or ends on the DNA, so no DNA is shown, and the CDR3 is as TCRdb lists it. The chain is built from TRBV28 and TRBJ1-2; the DNA was not compared with TRBD1, the D call given in the table. Germline V gene lookup returns CDR1 MDHEN and CDR2 SYDVKM. The CDR3 totals 22 residues, both ends included. CDR3 region: CASSLGGNKNIQYFGAGYGYTF.

The J gene is TRBJ2-3, the V gene TRBV11-3; unclear D gene. Germline loops: CDR1 SGHNT, CDR2 YENEEA. Trimming removed 3 bases from V and 4 bases from J, with 14 bases in between. The CDR3 has 15 residues. Here the CDR3 reads CASSLDPSSADTQYF. The DNA for the CDR3 is TGTGCCAGCAGCTTGGACCCTAGTTCCGCAGATACGCAGTATTTT.

The J gene is TRBJ1-2, the V gene TRBV19; unclear D gene. Germline-derived CDR1 and CDR2 are LNHDA and SQIVND (reference sequence). V lost 3 bases and J lost 0, with 8 bases in between. This CDR3 comprises 14 residues. The CDR3 sequence: CASSMTVPNYGYTF. The DNA for the CDR3 is TGTGCCAGTAGTATGACGGTACCTAACTATGGCTACACCTTC.

This clonotype has at least ten counts. V usage is TRBV30 and J usage is TRBJ1-1; D unresolved. Trimming stripped 2 bases from V and 8 bases from J, with 9 bases between. The CDR3 loop spans 11 amino acids. CDR1 GTSNPN and CDR2 SVGIG come from the germline V gene (reference sequence). The CDR3 bases are TGTGCCTGGAGTAAGAGGGTGGAAGCTTTCTTT. This codes for CAWSKRVEAFF.

With regard to this clonotype: One end of the junction varies from germline; a read error may be responsible. The chain couples TRBV7-2 to TRBJ2-1; D is possibly TRBD2 (6 bases). CDR1 and CDR2 (germline): SGHTA, FQGNSA. The CDR3 length is 16 residues. CDR3 region: CAGSLKVGRIFNEQFF. The CDR3 DNA is TGTGCCGGCAGCTTAAAGGTCGGGAGAATTTTCAATGAGCAGTTCTTC.

This clonotype was picked up many times. The CDR3 DNA is TGTGCCAGCAGCTCCCCCCCGAGCGGATACACTGAAGCTTTCTTT. Amino acid sequence: CASSSPPSGYTEAFF. V gene TRBV7-2 combines with J gene TRBJ1-1; no clear D. Germline V gene lookup returns CDR1 SGHTA and CDR2 FQGNSA. The CDR3 is made up of 15 amino acids. With 4 bases removed from V and 3 bases from J, the gap between germline ends came to 15 bases. The full variable domain, with the rest looked up from reference TRBV7-2 and TRBJ1-1, is GAGVSQSPSNKVTEKGKDVELRCDPISGHTALYWYRQSLGQGLEFLIYFQGNSAPDKSGLPSDRFSAERTGGSVSTLTIQRTQQEDSAVYLCASSSPPSGYTEAFFGQGTRLTVV.

This clonotype turned up a few times. The chain links TRBV29-1 to TRBJ2-3; 8 positions agree with TRBD2. Germline lookup yields CDR1 SQVTM and CDR2 ANQGSEA. This CDR3 has 13 amino acids. The J segment lost 1 base and the V segment lost 7 bases, leaving 4 bases of the junction unmatched. The CDR3 region has the DNA TGCAGCGCCGCGACTAGCGGCACAGATACGCAGTATTTT. Translated, it gives CSAATSGTDTQYF.

In its sample, this clonotype was seen a few times. The V gene is TRBV3-1, the J gene TRBJ2-1; weak D call: TRBD1 (6 bases). The CDR3 extends over 15 amino acids. With 1 base removed from V and 5 bases from J, the gap between germline ends came to 12 bases. CDR1 LGHDT and CDR2 YNNKEL come from the germline V gene (reference sequence). CDR3 sequence: CASSQVGAKDNEQFF. CDR3 DNA: TGTGCCAGCAGCCAAGTGGGGGCGAAAGACAATGAGCAGTTCTTC.

This clonotype was seen a few times. Given a much more abundant clone one base away, this may be a read error. The V call is TRBV30, the J call TRBJ1-1; D is unclear. Germline-derived CDR1 and CDR2 are GTSNPN and SVGIG (reference sequence). CDR3 length: 11 amino acids. V was shortened by 1 base and J by 7 bases, with 7 bases between the two germline ends. CDR3 DNA sequence: TGTGCCTGGAGTGCAGTGTATGAAGCTTTCTTT. Translation: CAWSAVYEAFF.

This chain uses TRBV10-3 with TRBJ2-5; TRBD2 matches 8 bases. CDR3 length equals 14 residues. Germline values: CDR1 ENHRY, CDR2 SYGVKD. Unmatched junction bases numbered 3, after V lost 3 bases and J lost 3 bases. The CDR3 sequence is CAISDGGGKETQYF. Written as DNA, the CDR3 is TGTGCCATCAGTGACGGGGGGGGTAAAGAGACCCAGTACTTC.

This clonotype was detected many times. V usage is TRBV27 and J usage is TRBJ2-1; D unclear. Germline V lookup: CDR1 MNHEY, CDR2 SMNVEV (reference sequence). This CDR3 has 14 residues. V was trimmed by 6 bases and J by 0 bases, leaving 9 bases between them. The DNA for the CDR3 is TGTGCCAGCAGCATACAGAGCTCCTACAATGAGCAGTTCTTC. This encodes CASSIQSSYNEQFF.

The chain has TRBV27 and TRBJ2-1; D ambiguous. V was clipped by 6 bases and J by 3 bases, with 12 bases between them. This CDR3 comprises 14 residues. CDR1 is MNHEY and CDR2 is SMNVEV in the germline V gene (reference sequence). CDR3 amino acids: CASSSWGGYNEQFF. The CDR3 bases are TGTGCCAGCAGCTCCTGGGGTGGCTACAATGAGCAGTTCTTC.

On this clonotype: A much bigger clone sits one base away, suggesting this may be a read error. The CDR3 DNA follows: TGCAGTGCTAGGCCTAGCGGGAACACAGATACGCAGTATTTT. It translates to CSARPSGNTDTQYF. The rearrangement joins TRBV20-1 to TRBJ2-3; 9 bases are a match to TRBD2. In germline, CDR1 is DFQATT, CDR2 SNEGSKA (reference sequence). This CDR3 has 14 amino acids. J was trimmed by 2 bases and V by 3 bases; bases with no gene match: 3.

This clonotype has only a few counts. This chain connects TRBV20-1 to TRBJ1-5, with no clear D. V shed 3 bases and J shed 3 bases, with 9 bases lying between them. Germline V CDR1 and CDR2: DFQATT, SNEGSKA (reference sequence). The CDR3 is 13 amino acids. The CDR3 DNA reads TGCAGTGCTAGTAGGTGGGACAATCAGCCCCAGCATTTT. This translates into CSASRWDNQPQHF.

Many counts were recorded for this clonotype. This chain links TRBV2 with TRBJ2-6; D possibly corresponds to TRBD2 (6 bases). V lost 3 bases and J 2 bases, leaving 8 bases between the germline ends. Germline V gene sequence: CDR1 SNHLY, CDR2 FYNNEI. CDR3 size: 15 residues. As DNA, the CDR3 is TGTGCCAGCAGTGATGGAGGGACTGGGGCCAACGTCCTGACTTTC. Translated, it gives CASSDGGTGANVLTF.